Included here is one T cell receptor beta chain sequence, with context. TCRdb keeps only in-frame clones here, not all; method: immunoSEQ multiplex PCR. This sample yields about 1.1 million clones, of which around three quarters are seen a single time; roughly 0.83% belongs to the top ten. V shed 0 bases and J shed 1 base, with 13 bases lying between them. Germline CDR1 and CDR2: LNHNV and YYDKDF (reference sequence). This CDR3 contains 17 residues. This entry comes from a study of shared clonotypes between healthy human individuals. The genes are TRBV15 and TRBJ1-5; no clear D gene. This TCR was sampled from a man younger than 30 in good health. Some clones in this sample may be carry-over from other donors' samples. Specimen: memory CD4+ T cells from PBMCs. The subset is: CD45RA-negative fraction. The CDR3 is CATSRDGRADSNQPQHF. The CDR3 DNA is TGTGCCACCAGCAGAGATGGGAGGGCCGACAGCAATCAGCCCCAGCATTTT.